This T cell receptor (beta chain) was identified during a study of pediatric ulcerative colitis. During colonoscopy, one to two rectal pinch biopsies were collected. The diagnostic colonoscopy in ulcerative colitis patients preceded any immunosuppressive treatment. A word on this clone: The target antigen is unknown.

Whole-study findings and limits: Blood samples from two patients yielded substantially fewer templates and were excluded from blood-rectal overlap analysis.

The CDR3 sequence is 13 residues long. Germline trimming cut 5 bases from V and 5 bases from J; bases unmatched to any gene: 7. Per the germline V gene, CDR1 is SGHRS and CDR2 is YFSETQ. Each sample received Survey-level depth of up to 500,000 reads. Generated by immunoSEQ multiplex PCR, the TCRdb table keeps only in-frame clones and is missing some. Here the sample spans 30,000 to 45,000 clones, about three quarters being singletons. This TCR came from a boy between 10 and 17 years old with moderate ulcerative colitis. The chain is built from TRBV5-1 and TRBJ2-7, with 7 bases fitting TRBD1. The specimen was gut tissue. CDR3 coding DNA: TGCGCCAGCAGGGGTGGGACAGTCGACGAGCAGTACTTC. This encodes CASRGGTVDEQYF.